This TCR beta chain was captured by sequencing in a study of T-cell memory formation after mild COVID-19. The germline V gene encodes CDR1 ENHRY and CDR2 SYGVKD. Trimming removed 8 bases at V and 4 bases at J, with 11 bases between. This CDR3 contains 13 residues. Regarding the study as a whole: A second wave of clones peaked on day 37, and their SARS-CoV-2 specificity went unconfirmed.

This clonotype is labeled medium-sized (0.01 to 0.1%). Its antigen is as yet unknown. A 5'RACE reaction primed in the constant segment made cDNA libraries of TCR alpha and TCR beta, and these carried sample barcodes and UMIs. In TCRdb, the 5' RACE reads were re-called with MiXCR into one record per CDR3 protein. The repertoire holds about 4,900 distinct CDR3 sequences, roughly a quarter seen once, with around 2.1% in the top ten. The receptor was derived from an adult who had mild COVID-19 (a few samples of this study predate the infection). Cell type and time point are not known. The sample taken for sequencing was PBMCs or a T cell subset sorted from them (not recorded which). J is TRBJ2-2 and V is TRBV10-3, with a possible D match to TRBD2 (6 bases). Here the CDR3 DNA reads TGTGCCATCGGGGGGTTGTCCACCGGGGAGCTGTTTTTT. Its protein is CAIGGLSTGELFF.